These 29 T cell receptor beta chains came from one sample sequenced in a study of blood T cell repertoires in COVID-19. Method: immunoSEQ multiplex PCR; TCRdb's copy keeps in-frame clones and lacks some. The sample contains about 92,000 clones, about 70% of which appear only once. Sequencing was done on a sample of peripheral blood. Receptor source: a woman aged 55-75 years in a cohort sampled during active or convalescent COVID-19.

The chain carries TRBV7-2 and TRBJ2-1, with 7 bases identical to TRBD2. CDR1 is SGHTA and CDR2 is FQGNSA in the germline V gene. The J segment lost 2 bases and the V segment lost 2 bases, leaving 9 bases of the junction unmatched. The CDR3 sequence is 17 residues long. CDR3 sequence (DNA): TGTGCCAGCAGCTTAAGCTCGGGTCGGGGGGCCTACAATGAGCAGTTCTTC. Translating it yields CASSLSSGRGAYNEQFF.

V usage is TRBV9 and J usage is TRBJ2-1; 8 bases line up with TRBD2. In germline, CDR1 is SGDLS, CDR2 YYNGEE. J was trimmed by 0 bases and V by 4 bases; bases with no gene match: 18. The CDR3 is made up of 20 amino acids. CDR3 in DNA: TGTGCCAGCAGCCCACGAGGGGTGGGTAGCGGGGCGAGCTCCTACAATGAGCAGTTCTTC. This encodes CASSPRGVGSGASSYNEQFF.

This clone has only a few counts. The chain joins TRBV6-6 to TRBJ1-1; D may be TRBD1 (6 bases). Deletions cut 0 bases from V and 4 bases from J, with 12 bases between. The germline gives CDR1 MNHNY, CDR2 SVGAGI (reference sequence). CDR3 length: 15 residues. The CDR3 bases are TGTGCCAGCAGTTACTCACGGGGGGCGGGCACTGAAGCTTTCTTT. This codes for CASSYSRGAGTEAFF.

This clone was seen only a few times. V is TRBV5-8 and J is TRBJ1-1; the match to TRBD1 covers 10 bases. The CDR3 has 14 residues. CDR1 SGHTS and CDR2 YDEGEE come from the germline V gene. The V gene end was trimmed by 7 bases and the J gene end by 4 bases; junction bases not matched to a gene: 7. CDR3 residues: CASENRDRGTEAFF. CDR3 coding DNA: TGTGCCAGCGAAAACCGGGACAGGGGCACTGAAGCTTTCTTT.

The chain joins TRBV7-9 to TRBJ1-2; 7 bases are a match to TRBD1. V dropped 6 bases and J dropped 10; count of bases not matched to a gene: 11. Per germline, CDR1 SEHNR and CDR2 FQNEAQ (reference sequence). This CDR3 spans 13 amino acids. CDR3 nucleotides: TGTGCCAGCAGTTTCACAGGGGTAGGAGACTACACCTTC. Its protein is CASSFTGVGDYTF.

V gene TRBV7-6 combines with J gene TRBJ1-3; D unresolved. This CDR3 is 15 amino acids long. Trimming removed 2 bases at V and 4 bases at J, with 12 bases between. Germline V gene sequence: CDR1 SGHVS, CDR2 FNYEAQ. The CDR3 DNA is TGTGCCAGCAGCTTACGCAGGTCCACCGGAAACACCATATATTTT. Its translation: CASSLRRSTGNTIYF.

This clone has just a few counts. The chain links TRBV5-1 to TRBJ2-7, with 7 bases lining up with TRBD1. From germline, CDR1 is SGHRS and CDR2 YFSETQ. With V trimmed by 4 bases and J by 2 bases, 6 bases remained unmatched. This CDR3 is 14 amino acids long. Here the CDR3 DNA reads TGCGCCAGCAGCCACGGGACAGCTACCTACGAGCAGTACTTC. This sequence encodes CASSHGTATYEQYF.

This sequence joins TRBV10-2 and TRBJ2-5; 9 bases are a match to TRBD2. Per germline, CDR1 WSHSY and CDR2 SAAADI. This CDR3 comprises 19 residues. The ends lost 2 bases at V and 3 bases at J; junction bases unmatched: 16. This CDR3 is CASSEGWVVAGGLEETQYF. The CDR3 coding sequence is TGCGCCAGCAGTGAGGGATGGGTAGTGGCGGGGGGGCTGGAAGAGACCCAGTACTTC.

This clone was counted a single time. V is TRBV11-2 and J is TRBJ1-5; a possible D gene is TRBD1 (5 bases). The CDR3 sequence is 15 residues long. V gave up 0 bases and J gave up 7 bases, with 13 bases separating them. Looked up from germline, CDR1 is SGHAT and CDR2 is FQNNGV. For the CDR3, the DNA is TGTGCCAGCAGCTTAGATGGTGGAGGGGCACAGCCCCAGCATTTT. It yields the protein CASSLDGGGAQPQHF.

The CDR3, as DNA: TGTGCCAGCAGCTTACAGACAGAACACAATGAGCAGTTCTTC. Translation: CASSLQTEHNEQFF. The chain is built from TRBV11-3 and TRBJ2-1; possibly TRBD1 for D (5 bases). The CDR3 is 14 residues long. Looked up from germline, CDR1 is SGHNT and CDR2 is YENEEA. V lost 2 bases and J lost 5, with 10 bases in between.

This clone was recorded a few times. The chain has TRBV9 and TRBJ2-2; TRBD2 aligns across 15 bases. With V trimmed by 3 bases and J by 6 bases, 0 bases remained unmatched. Germline V lookup: CDR1 SGDLS, CDR2 YYNGEE. The CDR3 runs to 15 residues. This CDR3 is CASSGTSGGAGELFF. CDR3 sequence (DNA): TGTGCCAGCAGCGGGACTAGCGGGGGGGCCGGGGAGCTGTTTTTT.

This clone was seen many times. This chain uses TRBV5-1 with TRBJ1-6, with D unclear. There are 13 residues in the CDR3. Germline V gene sequence: CDR1 SGHRS, CDR2 YFSETQ. The germline V and J ends were trimmed by 1 base and 7 bases, with 6 bases remaining between them. The CDR3 sequence: CASSLIMNSPLHF. The CDR3, as DNA: TGCGCCAGCAGCTTGATTATGAATTCACCCCTCCACTTT.

This clone was detected only a few times. The CDR3 here is CASSPIAKGLGNTIYF. The CDR3 nucleotides are TGTGCCAGCTCACCAATAGCAAAAGGCCTAGGAAACACCATATATTTT. This sequence joins TRBV18 and TRBJ1-3; D gene ambiguous. CDR1 and CDR2 (germline): KGHSH, LQKENI. The CDR3 is 16 amino acids. The V end lost 2 bases, the J end lost 4 bases, and 15 bases lay between the germline ends. Drawing the rest from reference TRBV18 and TRBJ1-3, the complete variable domain is NAGVMQNPRHLVRRRGQEARLRCSPMKGHSHVYWYRQLPEEGLKFMVYLQKENIIDESGMPKERFSAEFPKEGPSILRIQQVVRGDSAAYFCASSPIAKGLGNTIYFGEGSWLTVV.

The chain couples TRBV9 to TRBJ2-5, with D perhaps matching TRBD1 (5 bases). This CDR3 is built from 15 residues. The germline V and J ends were trimmed by 0 bases and 1 base, with 10 bases remaining between them. Germline V gene sequence: CDR1 SGDLS, CDR2 YYNGEE. In DNA, the CDR3 is TGTGCCAGCAGCGTAGATGGGGCCCGCCAAGAGACCCAGTACTTC. Translated: CASSVDGARQETQYF. Looking up the rest from reference TRBV9 and TRBJ2-5 gives the full variable domain: DSGVTQTPKHLITATGQRVTLRCSPRSGDLSVYWYQQSLDQGLQFLIQYYNGEERAKGNILERFSAQQFPDLHSELNLSSLELGDSALYFCASSVDGARQETQYFGPGTRLLVL.

J is TRBJ1-1 and V is TRBV19; 8 nucleotides agree with TRBD1. The CDR3 length is 13 residues. Trimming cost V 8 bases and J 5 bases; bases outside gene matches: 7. Germline lookup yields CDR1 LNHDA and CDR2 SQIVND (reference sequence). The CDR3 nucleotides read TGTGCCAGTTCAAGACAGGGGCAGACTGAAGCTTTCTTT. This encodes CASSRQGQTEAFF.

Concerning this clone itself: The identical CDR3 is also encoded by other nucleotide sequences in the sample. The rearrangement joins TRBV27 to TRBJ1-6; possible D gene TRBD1, 5 bases. Germline V CDR1 and CDR2: MNHEY, SMNVEV (reference sequence). Trimming shortened V by 2 bases and J by 10 bases, and 6 bases separated the two germline ends. This CDR3 has 12 amino acids. The CDR3: CASSLQGSPLHF. CDR3 coding DNA: TGTGCCAGCAGTTTACAGGGATCACCCCTCCACTTT.

This chain uses TRBV6-6 with TRBJ1-5, with 9 bases matching TRBD1. Germline CDR1 reads MNHNY; CDR2 reads SVGAGI (reference sequence). The CDR3 runs to 15 residues. With 7 bases clipped from V and 7 bases from J, the junction kept 11 bases outside the gene matches. CDR3 DNA: TGTGCCAGCACCCCGGGACAGGGTCTAGGACAGCCCCAGCATTTT. Amino acids: CASTPGQGLGQPQHF.

The chain is built from TRBV7-2 and TRBJ1-2; TRBD1 is a possible D gene (6 bases). Germline CDR1 and CDR2: SGHTA and FQGNSA. The V end was cut by 7 bases, the J end by 1 base, with 22 bases between. The length of the CDR3 is 17 residues. The CDR3 nucleotides are TGTGCCAGCACCCCCACAGGGTGGACCTCTGTTAACTATGGCTACACCTTC. Its translation is CASTPTGWTSVNYGYTF. The full variable domain, its missing parts supplied by reference TRBV7-2 and TRBJ1-2, is GAGVSQSPSNKVTEKGKDVELRCDPISGHTALYWYRQSLGQGLEFLIYFQGNSAPDKSGLPSDRFSAERTGGSVSTLTIQRTQQEDSAVYLCASTPTGWTSVNYGYTFGSGTRLTVV.

This chain uses TRBV7-9 with TRBJ2-5; 15 bases line up with TRBD2. CDR3 size: 17 residues. Per germline, CDR1 SEHNR and CDR2 FQNEAQ (reference sequence). With 5 bases clipped from V and 5 bases from J, the junction kept 9 bases outside the gene matches. The CDR3 DNA follows: TGTGCCAGCAGCCCCCCCGGACTAGCGGGGGGGCGTGAGACCCAGTACTTC. This codes for CASSPPGLAGGRETQYF. Variable domain in full (rest from reference TRBV7-9 and TRBJ2-5): DTGVSQNPRHKITKRGQNVTFRCDPISEHNRLYWYRQTLGQGPEFLTYFQNEAQLEKSRLLSDRFSAERPKGSFSTLEIQRTEQGDSAMYLCASSPPGLAGGRETQYFGPGTRLLVL.

This chain links TRBV28 with TRBJ2-5, with 7 bases aligning to TRBD2. After removal of 0 bases from V and 2 bases from J, the junction contained 3 bases not matched to a gene. The CDR3 contains 15 residues. Germline lookup yields CDR1 MDHEN and CDR2 SYDVKM. CDR3 in amino acids: CASSLWGGLQETQYF. CDR3 in DNA: TGTGCCAGCAGTTTATGGGGGGGACTACAAGAGACCCAGTACTTC.

The chain has TRBV5-4 and TRBJ1-2, with 7 bases lining up with TRBD1. The CDR3 is 14 amino acids. J lost 7 bases, V lost 3 bases, and 9 bases had no gene match. CDR1 is SGHNT and CDR2 is YYREEE in the germline V gene (reference sequence). The CDR3 nucleotides are TGTGCCAGCAGCTGGACAGGCTTACTCCCTGGCTACACCTTC. It translates to CASSWTGLLPGYTF.

The J gene is TRBJ2-5, the V gene TRBV5-5; tentative D call: TRBD2 (5 bases). The CDR3 is 15 amino acids. The germline CDR1 and CDR2 sequences are SGHKS and YYEKEE (reference sequence). V lost 4 bases, J lost 0 bases, and 13 bases lay in between. The CDR3 DNA reads as TGTGCCAGCAGCCAGAACGGGATGTACCAAGAGACCCAGTACTTC. This codes for CASSQNGMYQETQYF.

This clone was seen a handful of times. V is TRBV5-4 and J is TRBJ1-1, with 10 bases that match TRBD1. The CDR3 is 15 residues long. Germline V gene data show CDR1 as SGHNT and CDR2 as YYREEE (reference sequence). V shed 4 bases and J 1 base; nucleotides not matched to a gene: 4. CDR3 DNA: TGTGCCAGCAGCCTGCGGACAGGGGGGAACACTGAAGCTTTCTTT. It translates to CASSLRTGGNTEAFF.

The chain joins TRBV3-1 (or the pseudogene TRBV3-2) to TRBJ2-7; the D gene is possibly TRBD2 (7 bases). This CDR3 has 14 amino acids. Per the germline V gene, CDR1 is LGHDT and CDR2 is YNNKEL (reference sequence). V lost 3 bases and J 3 bases, leaving 12 bases between the germline ends. CDR3 coding DNA: TGTGCCAGCAGCCAGGGGGGGCTCGACTACGAGCAGTACTTC. It yields the protein CASSQGGLDYEQYF.

V and J are TRBV6-5 and TRBJ2-1; a possible D gene is TRBD1 (6 bases). In germline, CDR1 is MNHEY, CDR2 SVGAGI. Trimming pared 5 bases from V and 6 bases from J, leaving 14 bases between. CDR3 length: 14 amino acids. The CDR3 sequence: CASSRFLQGNEQFF. DNA of the CDR3: TGTGCCAGCAGTCGTTTCCTACAGGGCAATGAGCAGTTCTTC.

The rearrangement joins TRBV5-4 to TRBJ1-2; 8 nucleotides match TRBD1. Trimming took 4 bases from V and 2 from J; bases not matched to a gene: 4. The CDR3 is 14 residues long. Germline V gene lookup returns CDR1 SGHNT and CDR2 YYREEE (reference sequence). CDR3 loop: CASSAGQANYGYTF. The DNA for the CDR3 is TGTGCCAGCAGCGCGGGACAGGCCAACTATGGCTACACCTTC.

This clone was seen just once. The chain uses TRBV9 and TRBJ2-7, with D maybe TRBD2 (6 bases). The V end lost 3 bases, the J end lost 7 bases, and 14 bases lay between the germline ends. Germline-derived CDR1 and CDR2 are SGDLS and YYNGEE. The CDR3 runs to 13 residues. The CDR3 loop is CASSAAPGDEQYF. Here the CDR3 DNA reads TGTGCCAGCAGCGCGGCCCCGGGGGATGAGCAGTACTTC.

The chain recombines TRBV6-6 with TRBJ2-1; TRBD1 matches at 7 bases. The CDR3 extends over 14 amino acids. Germline trimming cut 0 bases from V and 7 bases from J; bases unmatched to any gene: 3. Germline CDR1 reads MNHNY; CDR2 reads SVGAGI (reference sequence). The CDR3 bases are TGTGCCAGCAGTTACTCGACAGGGTGGAATGAGCAGTTCTTC. Translated: CASSYSTGWNEQFF.

V gene TRBV5-6 combines with J gene TRBJ2-1; 7 positions agree with TRBD1. The V gene's germline CDR1 is SGHDT and CDR2 YYEEEE. Trimming removed 1 base from V and 5 bases from J; junction bases left unmatched: 6. The CDR3 loop spans 15 amino acids. The CDR3 DNA sequence: TGTGCCAGCAGCTTGACAGGGGCCCCCCACAATGAGCAGTTCTTC. It is translated as CASSLTGAPHNEQFF.